Shown below are 21 T cell receptor beta chains from a single sample sequenced in a study of T cells in Graves' hyperthyroidism and ophthalmopathy. RNA transcripts yielded amplified TCR beta CDR3 regions. TCR CDR3 regions were first amplified by RT-PCR with HTBI primers. Each CDR3 protein gets one entry after TCRdb re-called the multiplex PCR reads with MiXCR. The repertoire includes some 690,000 distinct CDR3 sequences, around 15% of them detected once, and about 14% sits in the top ten. Input material: blood. Every receptor here comes from a man between 50 and 59 years old with Graves' hyperthyroidism.

This rearrangement joins TRBV19 to TRBJ2-7, with D unclear. The V gene's germline CDR1 is LNHDA and CDR2 SQIVND (reference sequence). The CDR3 spans 14 residues. Trimming took 6 bases from V and 3 from J, leaving 15 bases between them. CDR3: CASSLGDRNYEQYF. The CDR3, as DNA: TGTGCCAGTAGCCTAGGCGACCGTAACTACGAGCAGTACTTC.

The chain couples TRBV12-3 or TRBV12-4 to TRBJ2-7, with D unclear. The ends were cut back, 7 bases at V and 1 base at J, with 11 bases in the middle. There are 13 residues in the CDR3. The CDR3: CASTNKESYEQYF. The CDR3 DNA is TGTGCCAGCACTAACAAGGAATCCTACGAGCAGTACTTC.

This clonotype was seen at least ten times. CDR3 residues: CASSSQGPGELFF. The DNA for the CDR3 is TGTGCCAGCAGCTCACAGGGGCCCGGGGAGCTGTTTTTT. This chain joins TRBV7-9 and TRBJ2-2, with 7 bases matching TRBD1. Germline V gene data show CDR1 as SEHNR and CDR2 as FQNEAQ (reference sequence). V lost 4 bases to trimming and J lost 6 bases; unmatched junction nucleotides: 2. The CDR3 sequence is 13 residues long.

This clonotype turned up a few times. The chain uses TRBV3-1 and TRBJ1-3, with D perhaps matching TRBD1 (5 bases). Trimming pared 0 bases from V and 2 bases from J, leaving 11 bases between. CDR3 length equals 16 residues. Per the germline V gene, CDR1 is LGHDT and CDR2 is YNNKEL (reference sequence). CDR3 nucleotides: TGTGCCAGCAGCCAAGACTCCGGGACGACTGGAAACACCATATATTTT. Translation gives CASSQDSGTTGNTIYF.

This clonotype was found a few times. This chain connects TRBV7-3 to TRBJ2-1, with 10 bases identical to TRBD2. CDR1 and CDR2 from the germline V gene are SGHTA and FQGTGA. V was pared by 5 bases and J by 10 bases, with 11 bases of the junction left unmatched. The CDR3 sequence is 15 residues long. CDR3 amino acids: CASSVVLAGVGEQFF. The DNA for the CDR3 is TGTGCCAGCAGCGTAGTTCTAGCGGGAGTCGGGGAGCAGTTCTTC.

This clonotype was picked up many times. This sequence joins TRBV7-2 and TRBJ2-5; 9 bases align to TRBD1. Trimming took 5 bases from V and 2 from J; bases not matched to a gene: 15. Germline V gives CDR1 SGHTA, CDR2 FQGNSA. The CDR3 sequence is 18 residues long. CDR3 coding DNA: TGTGCCAGCAGCGAAACTCCGGGACAGGGCATATTTCAAGAGACCCAGTACTTC. Protein product: CASSETPGQGIFQETQYF.

In its sample, this clonotype was seen many times. J is TRBJ1-1 and V is TRBV11-2, with 10 bases lining up with TRBD1. The CDR3 is made up of 16 amino acids. The germline CDR1 and CDR2 sequences are SGHAT and FQNNGV. The V and J ends lost 6 bases and 5 bases, in that order; junction bases with no gene match: 12. CDR3 sequence reads: CASSPGTGVAGTEAFF. The CDR3 DNA follows: TGTGCCAGCAGTCCCGGGACAGGGGTCGCAGGAACTGAAGCTTTCTTT. Complete variable domain (other parts from reference TRBV11-2 and TRBJ1-1): EAGVAQSPRYKIIEKRQSVAFWCNPISGHATLYWYQQILGQGPKLLIQFQNNGVVDDSQLPKDRFSAERLKGVDSTLKIQPAKLEDSAVYLCASSPGTGVAGTEAFFGQGTRLTVV.

This clonotype was seen repeatedly, ten times or more. The gene calls are TRBV30 and TRBJ2-2; no clear D. CDR1 and CDR2 (germline): GTSNPN, SVGIG (reference sequence). The CDR3 is 12 residues long. With 4 bases removed from V and 0 bases from J, the gap between germline ends came to 3 bases. The CDR3, as DNA: TGTGCCTGGACGGCGAACACCGGGGAGCTGTTTTTT. This gives the protein CAWTANTGELFF.

This clonotype was detected many times. The chain joins TRBV11-2 to TRBJ1-4; TRBD1 is a possible D gene (5 bases). Per the germline V gene, CDR1 is SGHAT and CDR2 is FQNNGV. The CDR3 loop spans 14 amino acids. Between the trimmed V and J ends, which lost 1 base and 8 bases, there was a span of 11 bases. This CDR3 reads CASSLARVGEKLFF. In nucleotides, the CDR3 is TGTGCCAGCAGCTTAGCCAGGGTGGGAGAAAAACTGTTTTTT. Full variable domain (outside the CDR3, taken from reference TRBV11-2 and TRBJ1-4): EAGVAQSPRYKIIEKRQSVAFWCNPISGHATLYWYQQILGQGPKLLIQFQNNGVVDDSQLPKDRFSAERLKGVDSTLKIQPAKLEDSAVYLCASSLARVGEKLFFGSGTQLSVL.

This clonotype was picked up many times. This rearrangement joins TRBV7-9 to TRBJ1-5; TRBD1 matches at 9 bases. CDR1 and CDR2 (germline): SEHNR, FQNEAQ (reference sequence). With 5 bases clipped from V and 7 bases from J, the junction kept 9 bases outside the gene matches. There are 15 residues in the CDR3. The DNA of the CDR3 is TGTGCCAGCAGCGCTACAGGGGGCGCAGGGCAGCCCCAGCATTTT. Its protein product is CASSATGGAGQPQHF.

This clonotype appeared many times. The J gene is TRBJ1-5, the V gene TRBV2; 7 positions agree with TRBD1. The CDR3 is made up of 14 amino acids. The junction had 6 bases not matched to a gene; V was cut back by 6 bases and J by 4 bases. Looked up from germline, CDR1 is SNHLY and CDR2 is FYNNEI. The CDR3 sequence: CASRGGTENQPQHF. As DNA, the CDR3 is TGTGCCAGCAGGGGGGGGACAGAGAATCAGCCCCAGCATTTT.

This clonotype has at least ten counts. V and J are TRBV6-5 and TRBJ1-2, with a weak D call TRBD1 (5 bases). V lost 2 bases, J lost 3 bases, and 19 bases lay in between. The germline V gene encodes CDR1 MNHEY and CDR2 SVGAGI. The CDR3 loop spans 17 amino acids. CDR3 in DNA: TGTGCCAGCAGTTACCTTCCAGGGATAAAGGGCTACTATGGCTACACCTTC. This translates into CASSYLPGIKGYYGYTF.

This clonotype was seen many times. V usage is TRBV11-2 and J usage is TRBJ1-1, with a possible D match to TRBD1 (5 bases). V lost 5 bases and J 4 bases, leaving 11 bases between the germline ends. This CDR3 spans 13 amino acids. Germline V gene data show CDR1 as SGHAT and CDR2 as FQNNGV. CDR3 DNA sequence: TGTGCCAGCAGCAAAGACCAGGGCACTGAAGCTTTCTTT. Its protein product is CASSKDQGTEAFF. Based on the CDR3 plus reference TRBV11-2 and TRBJ1-1, the full variable domain is EAGVAQSPRYKIIEKRQSVAFWCNPISGHATLYWYQQILGQGPKLLIQFQNNGVVDDSQLPKDRFSAERLKGVDSTLKIQPAKLEDSAVYLCASSKDQGTEAFFGQGTRLTVV.

This clonotype was found a few times. The chain has TRBV27 and TRBJ1-1; the match to TRBD1 covers 7 bases. After removal of 5 bases from V and 4 bases from J, the junction contained 10 bases not matched to a gene. CDR3 size: 15 residues. Germline CDR1 is MNHEY and CDR2 is SMNVEV (reference sequence). CDR3 bases: TGTGCCAGCAGTCTACAACAGGGGCGGTCCACTGAAGCTTTCTTT. Protein product: CASSLQQGRSTEAFF.

In its sample, this clonotype was seen many times. V usage is TRBV6-1 and J usage is TRBJ2-5, with 8 bases fitting TRBD2. There are 15 residues in the CDR3. In germline, CDR1 is MNHNS, CDR2 SASEGT. Germline trimming cut 2 bases from V and 5 bases from J; bases unmatched to any gene: 7. As DNA, the CDR3 is TGTGCCAGCAGTGAAAAAGCGGGAGCGTATGAGACCCAGTACTTC. Encoded protein: CASSEKAGAYETQYF.

This clonotype was detected only once. The rearrangement uses TRBV6-5 and TRBJ1-1; D possibly corresponds to TRBD1 (6 bases). The CDR3 sequence is 14 residues long. CDR1 and CDR2 from the germline V gene are MNHEY and SVGAGI. The V gene lost 3 bases and the J gene lost 1 base, with 9 bases spanning the gap. In DNA form, the CDR3 reads TGTGCCAGCAGTTATACAGGGTGGAACACTGAAGCTTTCTTT. It yields the protein CASSYTGWNTEAFF.

This clonotype was counted only a few times. The chain combines TRBV4-1 with TRBJ1-1, with D possibly being TRBD1 (6 bases). CDR3 length equals 17 residues. CDR1 and CDR2 from the germline V gene are MGHRA and YSYEKL. Trimming removed 0 bases at V and 1 base at J, with 15 bases between. The CDR3 sequence: CASSQDFLPRGNTEAFF. The CDR3 bases are TGCGCCAGCAGCCAAGATTTTCTCCCCAGGGGGAACACTGAAGCTTTCTTT.

The sample holds a few counts of this clonotype. The chain recombines TRBV11-2 with TRBJ2-7; TRBD1 or TRBD2 may be the D gene (6 bases each). The CDR3 is made up of 13 amino acids. Germline V gene sequence: CDR1 SGHAT, CDR2 FQNNGV. Trimming stripped 6 bases from V and 3 bases from J, with 12 bases between. CDR3 sequence: CASSFKGGYEQYF. In nucleotides, the CDR3 is TGTGCCAGCAGTTTTAAGGGGGGCTACGAGCAGTACTTC.

The V gene is TRBV5-5, the J gene TRBJ2-7; D is ambiguous. In germline, CDR1 is SGHKS, CDR2 YYEKEE (reference sequence). The CDR3 spans 14 residues. V lost 4 bases and J 0 bases, leaving 11 bases between the germline ends. The CDR3 is CASSQLLGSYEQYF. CDR3 nucleotide sequence: TGTGCCAGCAGCCAACTTTTGGGCTCCTACGAGCAGTACTTC.

This clonotype was seen just once. The chain is built from TRBV6-1 and TRBJ1-4; no definite D call. CDR3 length: 15 amino acids. Germline assignment: CDR1 MNHNS and CDR2 SASEGT. V lost 2 bases and J lost 0, with 7 bases in between. CDR3 sequence (DNA): TGTGCCAGCAGTGAATTAAGCGCAACTAATGAAAAACTGTTTTTT. Translation gives CASSELSATNEKLFF.

This clonotype was detected ten times or more. This rearrangement joins TRBV7-2 to TRBJ2-2; 12 bases are a match to TRBD2. The V segment lost 6 bases and the J segment 7 bases; nucleotides outside the gene matches: 9. The CDR3 totals 16 residues. From germline, CDR1 is SGHTA and CDR2 FQGNSA. The CDR3 loop is CASRILAGGPSGELFF. As DNA, the CDR3 is TGTGCCAGCAGGATCCTAGCGGGAGGGCCGAGCGGGGAGCTGTTTTTT.